These 5 T cell receptor beta chains were sequenced from one sample in a study of T cells after yellow fever vaccination. MiXCR, applied by TCRdb to the 5' RACE reads, yields one record per CDR3 protein. The sample contains 100,000 to 150,000 distinct CDR3 sequences, more than 7.5% of which appear only once. The material was CD8+ T cells sorted from PBMCs, obtained on the day of the yellow fever booster vaccination. Receptor source: a man aged 18 to 29 who received the YFV17D yellow fever vaccine.

The chain has TRBV25-1 and TRBJ1-1; D is perhaps TRBD1 (5 bases). This CDR3 is built from 13 residues. The germline V gene has CDR1 MGHDK and CDR2 SYGVNS. V was cut by 10 bases and J by 0 bases, with 12 bases left in between. The CDR3 loop is CATKDTLNTEAFF. The CDR3, as DNA: TGTGCCACCAAGGACACCTTGAACACTGAAGCTTTCTTT.

The chain has TRBV7-3 and TRBJ2-2; tentatively, D is TRBD1 (7 bases). The CDR3 is 15 residues long. V was clipped by 5 bases and J by 4 bases, with 14 bases between them. Looked up from germline, CDR1 is SGHTA and CDR2 is FQGTGA. The CDR3 DNA is TGTGCCAGCAGCCCCCGCGGGGACAGCACCGGGGAGCTGTTTTTT. Protein sequence: CASSPRGDSTGELFF.

In its sample, this clonotype was seen many times. This chain connects TRBV4-1 to TRBJ1-5, with D possibly matching TRBD1 (5 bases). Germline assignment: CDR1 MGHRA and CDR2 YSYEKL. V was pared by 3 bases and J by 3 bases, with 15 bases between. The CDR3 totals 16 residues. This chain's CDR3 is CASSQVQGPSNQPQHF. CDR3 DNA sequence: TGCGCCAGCAGCCAGGTCCAGGGACCCTCCAATCAGCCCCAGCATTTT.

The chain has TRBV3-1 and TRBJ2-7; a weak D match, TRBD2 (6 bases). This CDR3 region has 13 residues. V dropped 4 bases and J dropped 3 bases, with 10 bases sitting between them. Germline V gives CDR1 LGHDT, CDR2 YNNKEL (reference sequence). The CDR3 DNA reads TGTGCCAGCAGCCCTCGGGACTTCTACGAGCAGTACTTC. This translates into CASSPRDFYEQYF.

CDR3 nucleotides: TGTGCCACCAGCAAACAACCCGGACTAGCAACAACCAATGAGCAGTTCTTC. Encoded protein: CATSKQPGLATTNEQFF. V usage is TRBV15 and J usage is TRBJ2-1, with 8 positions matching TRBD2. CDR1 and CDR2 from the germline V gene are LNHNV and YYDKDF (reference sequence). Germline trimming cut 4 bases from V and 6 bases from J; bases unmatched to any gene: 14. The CDR3 spans 17 residues.